These 25 T cell receptor beta chains originate from one sample sequenced in a study of spatial heterogeneity in lung cancer. Described time point: sample taken at primary tumor resection. TCRdb re-called the 5' RACE reads with MiXCR, one entry per CDR3 protein. Here the sample spans over 50,000 distinct CDR3 sequences, roughly 6.6% being singletons. Sequences were derived from PBMCs, sampled at surgery. These receptors all stem from a female donor with early-stage non-small cell lung cancer.

This chain joins TRBV2 and TRBJ2-5; the D gene is possibly TRBD2 (6 bases). This CDR3 spans 15 amino acids. V gave up 1 base and J gave up 5 bases, with 14 bases separating them. Germline V gene lookup returns CDR1 SNHLY and CDR2 FYNNEI. The CDR3 sequence: CASSEGPGEQETQYF. For the CDR3, the DNA is TGTGCCAGCAGTGAAGGACCGGGGGAGCAGGAGACCCAGTACTTC.

This clonotype showed up many times. The chain has TRBV4-1 and TRBJ1-2; 7 positions match TRBD1. V shed 0 bases and J 2 bases; nucleotides not matched to a gene: 6. The germline CDR1 and CDR2 sequences are MGHRA and YSYEKL. CDR3 length: 16 amino acids. The CDR3 spells CASSQEPPGQNYGYTF. DNA for the CDR3: TGCGCCAGCAGCCAAGAGCCACCGGGACAGAACTATGGCTACACCTTC.

This chain connects TRBV7-6 to TRBJ1-1; D remains unclear. The length of the CDR3 is 12 residues. Germline values: CDR1 SGHVS, CDR2 FNYEAQ. Trimming left V 5 bases short and J 9 bases short, with 13 bases between. The CDR3 DNA follows: TGTGCCAGCAGCCTGGACGGCGCAAAAGCTTTCTTT. Protein sequence: CASSLDGAKAFF. The whole variable domain, remainder taken from reference TRBV7-6 and TRBJ1-1, is GAGVSQSPRYKVTKRGQDVALRCDPISGHVSLYWYRQALGQGPEFLTYFNYEAQQDKSGLPNDRFSAERPEGSISTLTIQRTEQRDSAMYRCASSLDGAKAFFGQGTRLTVV.

Many counts were recorded for this clonotype. This chain uses TRBV9 with TRBJ2-2; D unclear. The CDR3 covers 13 residues. Trimming stripped 4 bases from V and 4 bases from J, with 8 bases between. The germline gives CDR1 SGDLS, CDR2 YYNGEE. DNA of the CDR3: TGTGCCAGCAGCCCTTTGCTCACCGGGGAGCTGTTTTTT. This gives the protein CASSPLLTGELFF.

The table lists this clonotype with a few counts. The chain carries TRBV4-1 and TRBJ1-4; no firm D call. Per germline, CDR1 MGHRA and CDR2 YSYEKL. V was cut by 0 bases and J by 5 bases, with 16 bases left in between. This CDR3 spans 17 amino acids. Here the CDR3 reads CASSQDGPQYSNEKLFF. CDR3 nucleotide sequence: TGCGCCAGCAGCCAAGATGGTCCACAGTATTCGAATGAAAAACTGTTTTTT.

The chain couples TRBV9 to TRBJ2-3; D gene unclear. The CDR3 is 13 residues long. Trimming left V 3 bases short and J 5 bases short, with 10 bases between. Germline-derived CDR1 and CDR2 are SGDLS and YYNGEE. Written as DNA, the CDR3 is TGTGCCAGCAGCGCGCAAAATCTAGATACGCAGTATTTT. Translating it yields CASSAQNLDTQYF.

There are a few counts of this clonotype. The V and J genes are TRBV11-2 and TRBJ2-2; possibly TRBD1 or TRBD2 for D (5 bases each). In germline, CDR1 is SGHAT, CDR2 FQNNGV. CDR3 length: 15 residues. Trimming cost V 2 bases and J 5 bases, with 12 bases left between them. CDR3 sequence (DNA): TGTGCCAGCAGCTTAACCGGGGCCTGGACCGGGGAGCTGTTTTTT. It yields the protein CASSLTGAWTGELFF. The full variable domain, in which reference TRBV11-2 and TRBJ2-2 provide the parts outside the CDR3, is EAGVAQSPRYKIIEKRQSVAFWCNPISGHATLYWYQQILGQGPKLLIQFQNNGVVDDSQLPKDRFSAERLKGVDSTLKIQPAKLEDSAVYLCASSLTGAWTGELFFGEGSRLTVL.

Remarks on this clonotype: At one boundary the junction diverges from the germline segment, which might be a read error. V and J are TRBV25-1 and TRBJ1-1; D is uncertain. Germline CDR1 reads MGHDK; CDR2 reads SYGVNS. The CDR3 runs to 8 residues. CDR3 sequence reads: CASSAVLF. In DNA, the CDR3 is TGTGCCAGCAGTGCCGTCCTCTTT.

This clonotype was detected ten times or more. This chain links TRBV10-3 with TRBJ2-7, with 8 bases fitting TRBD2. CDR1 and CDR2 (germline): ENHRY, SYGVKD. V lost 4 bases, J lost 4 bases, and 3 bases stayed unmatched. The CDR3 has 13 amino acids. In DNA form, the CDR3 reads TGTGCCATCAGTGGGGGACTAGGGTACGAGCAGTACTTC. Amino acids: CAISGGLGYEQYF.

The chain employs TRBV9 and TRBJ2-7, with 7 bases aligning to TRBD1. V lost 3 bases and J lost 3; bases outside the gene matches: 12. CDR3 length equals 16 residues. Germline CDR1 SGDLS, CDR2 YYNGEE. This CDR3 is CASSDRQGRRLYEQYV. The CDR3 DNA is TGTGCCAGCAGCGACCGACAGGGCCGGAGACTCTACGAGCAGTACGTC.

This clonotype was counted at least ten times. This chain links TRBV6-6 with TRBJ2-1; D unresolved. The CDR3 length is 13 residues. V was pared by 3 bases and J by 2 bases, with 5 bases between. CDR1 MNHNY and CDR2 SVGAGI come from the germline V gene (reference sequence). CDR3 region: CASSYSTYNEQFF. The CDR3 coding sequence is TGTGCCAGCAGTTATTCGACCTACAATGAGCAGTTCTTC.

This chain connects TRBV5-1 to TRBJ1-3; D is unresolved. The CDR3 runs to 15 residues. Trimming cost V 0 bases and J 0 bases, with 7 bases left between them. Germline CDR1 SGHRS, CDR2 YFSETQ. Written as DNA, the CDR3 is TGCGCCAGCAGCTTGGGACACCTCTCTGGAAACACCATATATTTT. Residues: CASSLGHLSGNTIYF. Full variable domain (remainder filled in from reference TRBV5-1 and TRBJ1-3): KAGVTQTPRYLIKTRGQQVTLSCSPISGHRSVSWYQQTPGQGLQFLFEYFSETQRNKGNFPGRFSGRQFSNSRSEMNVSTLELGDSALYLCASSLGHLSGNTIYFGEGSWLTVV.

The chain combines TRBV5-1 with TRBJ1-1; D call uncertain. The CDR3 is made up of 14 amino acids. CDR1 is SGHRS, CDR2 YFSETQ, per germline. Trimming removed 4 bases from V and 5 bases from J, with 15 bases in between. The CDR3 DNA sequence: TGCGCCAGCAGCCCCTCGATGGGAGCGACTGAAGCTTTCTTT. This gives the protein CASSPSMGATEAFF. Complete variable domain (other parts from reference TRBV5-1 and TRBJ1-1): KAGVTQTPRYLIKTRGQQVTLSCSPISGHRSVSWYQQTPGQGLQFLFEYFSETQRNKGNFPGRFSGRQFSNSRSEMNVSTLELGDSALYLCASSPSMGATEAFFGQGTRLTVV.

In its sample, this clonotype was seen many times. The V gene is TRBV5-1, the J gene TRBJ2-1, with TRBD1 as a possible D gene (5 bases). V lost 0 bases and J 6 bases, leaving 16 bases between the germline ends. Germline CDR1 and CDR2: SGHRS and YFSETQ. CDR3 length: 16 amino acids. This CDR3 is CASSLVQTVRGNEQFF. CDR3 nucleotide sequence: TGCGCCAGCAGCTTGGTTCAGACGGTAAGGGGCAATGAGCAGTTCTTC. The whole variable domain, filled in from reference TRBV5-1 and TRBJ2-1, reads KAGVTQTPRYLIKTRGQQVTLSCSPISGHRSVSWYQQTPGQGLQFLFEYFSETQRNKGNFPGRFSGRQFSNSRSEMNVSTLELGDSALYLCASSLVQTVRGNEQFFGPGTRLTVL.

This clonotype occurred once. This could be a read error, since a much larger clone is one nucleotide away. The rearrangement joins TRBV2 to TRBJ1-2; D not certain. V dropped 1 base and J dropped 0 bases, with 6 bases sitting between them. This CDR3 is 14 amino acids long. CDR1 and CDR2 from the germline V gene are SNHLY and FYNNEI. CDR3 region: CASSEGEANYGYTF. The CDR3 DNA is TGTGCCAGCAGTGAAGGGGAGGCTAACTATGGCTACACCTTC.

This clonotype was detected ten times or more. The rearrangement joins TRBV11-2 to TRBJ1-5; TRBD1 aligns across 8 bases. The trim removed 5 bases at V and 6 bases at J, leaving 9 bases unmatched. Germline lookup yields CDR1 SGHAT and CDR2 FQNNGV. The CDR3 loop spans 15 amino acids. CDR3 region: CASSPGTGGAQPQHF. CDR3 DNA sequence: TGTGCCAGCAGCCCCGGAACAGGGGGGGCTCAGCCCCAGCATTTT.

There are a few counts of this clonotype. The chain has TRBV12-3 or TRBV12-4 and TRBJ2-7; D is perhaps TRBD2 (6 bases). Trimming stripped 2 bases from V and 5 bases from J, with 13 bases between. The CDR3 is 14 amino acids. The CDR3 region is CASSLPPSENEQYF. The CDR3 DNA follows: TGTGCCAGCAGTTTACCACCTAGCGAAAACGAGCAGTACTTC.

CDR3 protein: CATNLRGTSSDTQYF. For the CDR3, the DNA is TGCGCCACCAACTTACGGGGGACTAGCTCAGATACGCAGTATTTT. The chain recombines TRBV5-1 with TRBJ2-3, with 9 bases aligning to TRBD2. The CDR3 sequence is 15 residues long. V lost 9 bases to trimming and J lost 4 bases; unmatched junction nucleotides: 12. CDR1 is SGHRS and CDR2 is YFSETQ in the germline V gene.

This clonotype was seen a few times. This chain links TRBV4-1 with TRBJ2-7; the D gene is possibly TRBD2 (5 bases). V lost 1 base to trimming and J lost 2 bases, with 12 bases between them. In germline, CDR1 is MGHRA, CDR2 YSYEKL. The CDR3 spans 15 residues. The CDR3 DNA is TGCGCCAGCAGCCAAGGTGACGGGGTTGCCTACGAGCAGTACTTC. Protein sequence: CASSQGDGVAYEQYF.

This clonotype was counted between two and nine times. The chain is built from TRBV3-1 and TRBJ1-1; 9 bases are shared with TRBD1. V was pared by 6 bases and J by 6 bases, with 17 bases of the junction left unmatched. Germline V gene lookup returns CDR1 LGHDT and CDR2 YNNKEL (reference sequence). The CDR3 totals 17 residues. The CDR3 DNA reads TGTGCCAGCAGAGGACGACGCACAGGGGGCTTCATGTCTGAAGCTTTCTTT. Its protein is CASRGRRTGGFMSEAFF. The entire variable domain, with the rest obtained from reference TRBV3-1 and TRBJ1-1, is as follows: DTAVSQTPKYLVTQMGNDKSIKCEQNLGHDTMYWYKQDSKKFLKIMFSYNNKELIINETVPNRFSPKSPDKAHLNLHINSLELGDSAVYFCASRGRRTGGFMSEAFFGQGTRLTVV.

This clonotype was seen many times. The V and J genes are TRBV18 and TRBJ1-2; 7 bases line up with TRBD1. Trimming took 0 bases from V and 3 from J; bases not matched to a gene: 10. This CDR3 comprises 17 residues. Germline loops: CDR1 KGHSH, CDR2 LQKENI. CDR3 nucleotides: TGTGCCAGCTCACCACCCCGGGGACAGATGCGAGACTATGGCTACACCTTC. Protein: CASSPPRGQMRDYGYTF.

This clonotype was detected ten times or more. The J gene is TRBJ2-1, the V gene TRBV11-2, with D possibly being TRBD2 (5 bases). Germline assignment: CDR1 SGHAT and CDR2 FQNNGV. V lost 2 bases to trimming and J lost 8 bases, with 13 bases between them. This CDR3 has 14 residues. The CDR3 loop is CASSLRDPADEQFF. The CDR3 nucleotides read TGTGCCAGCAGCTTAAGAGATCCAGCGGATGAGCAGTTCTTC.

Many counts were recorded for this clonotype. This chain uses TRBV5-1 with TRBJ1-6; 10 bases are shared with TRBD1. Germline-derived CDR1 and CDR2 are SGHRS and YFSETQ. With V trimmed by 4 bases and J by 8 bases, 12 bases remained unmatched. This CDR3 comprises 17 residues. Written as DNA, the CDR3 is TGCGCCAGCAGCAATCCGGGACAGGGGATCCCCGATTCACCCCTCCACTTT. It codes for CASSNPGQGIPDSPLHF.

There are many counts of this clonotype. The J gene is TRBJ2-7, the V gene TRBV7-6; tentative D call: TRBD2 (7 bases). This CDR3 is built from 15 residues. The V gene's germline CDR1 is SGHVS and CDR2 FNYEAQ. V shed 5 bases and J shed 6 bases, with 20 bases lying between them. In DNA, the CDR3 is TGTGCCAGCAGCCTCCGGGGGCGGGAGCTCGGCGAGCAGTACTTC. Translation gives CASSLRGRELGEQYF.

This clonotype was detected many times. This chain links TRBV5-1 with TRBJ2-2, with D perhaps matching TRBD2 (6 bases). The length of the CDR3 is 17 residues. Trimming shortened V by 3 bases and J by 6 bases, and 21 bases separated the two germline ends. Per the germline V gene, CDR1 is SGHRS and CDR2 is YFSETQ. Written as DNA, the CDR3 is TGCGCCAGCAGCTCGACTAGTTATCTTGAATATGCCGGGGAGCTGTTTTTT. Amino acids: CASSSTSYLEYAGELFF.